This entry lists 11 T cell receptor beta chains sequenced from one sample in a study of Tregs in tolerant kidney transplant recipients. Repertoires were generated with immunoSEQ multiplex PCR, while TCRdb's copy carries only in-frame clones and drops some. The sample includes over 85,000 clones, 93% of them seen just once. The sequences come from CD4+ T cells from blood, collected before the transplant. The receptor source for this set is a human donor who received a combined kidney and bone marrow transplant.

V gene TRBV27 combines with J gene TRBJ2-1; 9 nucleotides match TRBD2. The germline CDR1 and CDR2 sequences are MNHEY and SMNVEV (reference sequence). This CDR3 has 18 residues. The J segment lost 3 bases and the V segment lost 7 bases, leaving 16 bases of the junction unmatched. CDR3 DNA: TGTGCCAGCACCCCTTTATCGTGGCGGGAGGGGAACTACAATGAGCAGTTCTTC. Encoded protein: CASTPLSWREGNYNEQFF.

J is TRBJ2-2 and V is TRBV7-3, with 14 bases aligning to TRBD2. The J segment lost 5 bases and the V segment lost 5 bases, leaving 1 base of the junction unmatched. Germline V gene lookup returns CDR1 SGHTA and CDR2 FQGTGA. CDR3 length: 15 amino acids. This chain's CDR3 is CASSRTSGGTGELFF. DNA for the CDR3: TGTGCCAGCAGCCGGACTAGCGGGGGGACCGGGGAGCTGTTTTTT.

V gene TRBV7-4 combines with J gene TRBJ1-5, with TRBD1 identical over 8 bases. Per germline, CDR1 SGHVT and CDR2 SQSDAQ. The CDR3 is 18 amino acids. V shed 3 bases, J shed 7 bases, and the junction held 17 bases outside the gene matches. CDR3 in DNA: TGTGCCAGCAGCTTCTGTAGGGATTTGGACAGGGTCGCACAGCCCCAGCATTTT. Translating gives CASSFCRDLDRVAQPQHF.

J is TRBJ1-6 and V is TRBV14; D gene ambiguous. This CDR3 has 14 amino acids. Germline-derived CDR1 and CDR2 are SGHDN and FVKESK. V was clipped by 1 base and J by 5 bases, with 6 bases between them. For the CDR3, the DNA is TGTGCCAGCAGCCAAGGACAAAATAATTCACCCCTCCACTTT. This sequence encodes CASSQGQNNSPLHF.

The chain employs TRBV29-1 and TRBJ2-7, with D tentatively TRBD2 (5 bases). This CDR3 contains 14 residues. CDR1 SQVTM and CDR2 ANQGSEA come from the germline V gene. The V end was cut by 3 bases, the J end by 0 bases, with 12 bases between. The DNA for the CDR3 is TGCAGCGTTGAGTTGGACTTCTACTCCTACGAGCAGTACTTC. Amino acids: CSVELDFYSYEQYF.

The CDR3 region is CATSRAGVGNQPQHF. CDR3 in DNA: TGTGCCACCAGCAGAGCAGGGGTGGGCAATCAGCCCCAGCATTTT. This chain joins TRBV15 and TRBJ1-5, with D possibly being TRBD1 (6 bases). This CDR3 comprises 15 residues. The V gene lost 1 base and the J gene lost 2 bases, with 9 bases spanning the gap. The germline CDR1 and CDR2 sequences are LNHNV and YYDKDF (reference sequence).

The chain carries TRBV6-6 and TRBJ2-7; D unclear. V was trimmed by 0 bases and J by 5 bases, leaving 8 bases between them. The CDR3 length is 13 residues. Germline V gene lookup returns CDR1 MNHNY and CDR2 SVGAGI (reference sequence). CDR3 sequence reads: CASSYSTTNEQYF. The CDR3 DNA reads TGTGCCAGCAGTTACTCAACTACTAACGAGCAGTACTTC.

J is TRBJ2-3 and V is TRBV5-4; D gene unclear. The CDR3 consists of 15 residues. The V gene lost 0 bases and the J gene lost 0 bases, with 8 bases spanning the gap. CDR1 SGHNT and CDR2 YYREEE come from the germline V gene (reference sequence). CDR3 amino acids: CASSLARLSTDTQYF. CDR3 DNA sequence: TGTGCCAGCAGCTTGGCTCGTCTAAGCACAGATACGCAGTATTTT.

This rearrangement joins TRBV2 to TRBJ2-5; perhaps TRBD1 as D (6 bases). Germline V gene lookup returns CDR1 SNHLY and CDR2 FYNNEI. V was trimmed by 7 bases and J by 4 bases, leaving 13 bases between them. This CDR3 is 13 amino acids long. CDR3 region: CASTRQARETQYF. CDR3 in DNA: TGTGCCAGCACCAGACAGGCGCGAGAGACCCAGTACTTC.

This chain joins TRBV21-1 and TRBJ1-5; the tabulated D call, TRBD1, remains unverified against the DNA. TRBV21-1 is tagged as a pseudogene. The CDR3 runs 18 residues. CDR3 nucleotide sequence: TGTGCCAGCAGCGCCCCCGGGACACGGAGAATTAGCAATCAGCCCCAGCATTTT. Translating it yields CASSAPGTRRISNQPQHF.

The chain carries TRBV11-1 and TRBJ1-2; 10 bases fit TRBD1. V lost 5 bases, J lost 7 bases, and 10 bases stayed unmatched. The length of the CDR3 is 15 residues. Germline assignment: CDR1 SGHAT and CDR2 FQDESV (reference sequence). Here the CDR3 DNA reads TGTGCCAGCAGCCCAAGGACAGGGGGAGTTCGTGGCTACACCTTC. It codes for CASSPRTGGVRGYTF.